These 24 T cell receptor beta chains originate from one sample sequenced in a study of Graves' ophthalmopathy and Graves' hyperthyroidism. RNA transcripts served as template for amplifying TCR beta CDR3 sequences. Following a first-round RT-PCR that used HTBI primers, a second-round multiplex PCR was carried out. TCRdb called the multiplex PCR reads again in MiXCR, with one record for every CDR3 protein. The repertoire includes around 400,000 distinct CDR3 sequences, under 25% of them detected once, and under 3% sits in the top ten. Sequencing input: peripheral blood. All receptors derive from a woman younger than 30 with stable Graves' hyperthyroidism.

This clonotype was detected many times. This sequence joins TRBV20-1 and TRBJ2-7, with unresolved D. Trimming stripped 0 bases from V and 7 bases from J, with 16 bases between. The CDR3 spans 14 residues. The germline V gene has CDR1 DFQATT and CDR2 SNEGSKA (reference sequence). The CDR3 protein is CSARDGRTPGEQYF. CDR3 sequence (DNA): TGCAGTGCTAGAGACGGCAGAACCCCAGGAGAGCAGTACTTC.

This clonotype was seen ten or more times. The rearrangement links TRBV29-1 to TRBJ2-7; 11 nucleotides match TRBD2. The length of the CDR3 is 15 residues. The germline gives CDR1 SQVTM, CDR2 ANQGSEA. V trimming: 3 bases; J trimming: 1 base; junction bases outside the gene matches: 5. CDR3 region: CSVDILAGGSYEQYF. CDR3 bases: TGCAGCGTTGATATTCTAGCGGGAGGTTCCTACGAGCAGTACTTC.

The rearrangement links TRBV5-5 to TRBJ1-1; a weak D match, TRBD1 (5 bases). The length of the CDR3 is 14 residues. Germline V CDR1 and CDR2: SGHKS, YYEKEE (reference sequence). Trimming left V 4 bases short and J 4 bases short, with 14 bases between. The CDR3 is CASSRQRSGTEAFF. Written as DNA, the CDR3 is TGTGCCAGCAGCCGACAGAGAAGCGGCACTGAAGCTTTCTTT.

Ten or more counts support this clonotype. The V and J genes are TRBV6-5 and TRBJ2-7; 10 bases map to TRBD1. The CDR3 runs to 14 residues. The germline gives CDR1 MNHEY, CDR2 SVGAGI. J lost 5 bases, V lost 2 bases, and 3 bases had no gene match. For the CDR3, the DNA is TGTGCCAGCAGTTACGACAGGGGGCCCAACGAGCAGTACTTC. Translated: CASSYDRGPNEQYF.

This clonotype occurred a few times. The rearrangement links TRBV30 to TRBJ1-3, with D possibly TRBD1 on 5 matching bases. The CDR3 length is 13 residues. The germline V gene encodes CDR1 GTSNPN and CDR2 SVGIG (reference sequence). Trimming stripped 2 bases from V and 2 bases from J, with 7 bases between. Written as DNA, the CDR3 is TGTGCCTGGAGTCCCAGGGCTGGAAACACCATATATTTT. It specifies CAWSPRAGNTIYF.

This clonotype has a count of ten or more. The rearrangement joins TRBV27 to TRBJ1-1; no clear D. Germline V gene data show CDR1 as MNHEY and CDR2 as SMNVEV (reference sequence). The germline V and J ends were trimmed by 3 bases and 1 base, with 9 bases remaining between them. The CDR3 length is 14 residues. DNA of the CDR3: TGTGCCAGCAGTTTTGGACGGACGAACACTGAAGCTTTCTTT. It codes for CASSFGRTNTEAFF.

The sample holds many counts of this clonotype. CDR3 DNA: TGTGCCAGCAGCCGGCCGGGACTAGCGGTCTACGAGCAGTACTTC. This translates into CASSRPGLAVYEQYF. The genes are TRBV7-2 and TRBJ2-7, with 11 bases fitting TRBD2. Germline loops: CDR1 SGHTA, CDR2 FQGNSA. The CDR3 spans 15 residues. V lost 5 bases, J lost 3 bases, and 6 bases stayed unmatched. The variable domain in full, completed from reference TRBV7-2 and TRBJ2-7, reads GAGVSQSPSNKVTEKGKDVELRCDPISGHTALYWYRQSLGQGLEFLIYFQGNSAPDKSGLPSDRFSAERTGGSVSTLTIQRTQQEDSAVYLCASSRPGLAVYEQYFGPGTRLTVT.

There are many counts of this clonotype. The chain is built from TRBV12-3 or TRBV12-4 and TRBJ2-4; TRBD1 matches 7 bases. The CDR3 is made up of 13 amino acids. J lost 6 bases, V lost 7 bases, and 6 bases had no gene match. CDR3 in amino acids: CASTPGQRNIQYF. In nucleotides, the CDR3 is TGTGCCAGCACCCCGGGACAGCGAAACATTCAGTACTTC.

As for this clonotype: One end of the junction is discordant with germline, which a read error may explain. This chain joins TRBV12-3 or TRBV12-4 and TRBJ1-1; D is possibly TRBD1 (5 bases). The CDR3 has 12 amino acids. The CDR3 sequence is CAGSRTSAEAFF. DNA of the CDR3: TGTGCCGGCAGTCGGACAAGCGCTGAAGCTTTCTTT.

This clonotype was picked up many times. This rearrangement joins TRBV7-9 to TRBJ1-1; no reliable D call. Trimming left V 5 bases short and J 4 bases short, with 11 bases between. Germline V gene sequence: CDR1 SEHNR, CDR2 FQNEAQ (reference sequence). The CDR3 runs 13 residues. CDR3 in amino acids: CASSHELGTEAFF. DNA of the CDR3: TGTGCCAGCAGCCATGAATTAGGCACTGAAGCTTTCTTT. Drawing the rest from reference TRBV7-9 and TRBJ1-1, the complete variable domain is DTGVSQNPRHKITKRGQNVTFRCDPISEHNRLYWYRQTLGQGPEFLTYFQNEAQLEKSRLLSDRFSAERPKGSFSTLEIQRTEQGDSAMYLCASSHELGTEAFFGQGTRLTVV.

This clonotype has at least ten counts. The V and J genes are TRBV20-1 and TRBJ2-5, with D unclear. Looked up from germline, CDR1 is DFQATT and CDR2 is SNEGSKA (reference sequence). Between the trimmed V and J ends, which lost 3 bases and 1 base, there was a span of 6 bases. The CDR3 runs 12 residues. The CDR3 nucleotides read TGCAGTGCTAGTGCCGGCCAAGAGACCCAGTACTTC. As protein: CSASAGQETQYF.

The rearrangement links TRBV9 to TRBJ2-1; 13 bases are shared with TRBD2. The CDR3 runs 18 residues. Trimming cost V 4 bases and J 4 bases; bases outside gene matches: 11. Germline loops: CDR1 SGDLS, CDR2 YYNGEE. Here the CDR3 reads CASSTGTSGKGGYNEQFF. The DNA of the CDR3 is TGTGCCAGCAGCACCGGGACTAGCGGGAAGGGGGGTTACAATGAGCAGTTCTTC.

Ten or more counts support this clonotype. The chain carries TRBV20-1 and TRBJ2-2, with TRBD2 matching 7 bases. Germline V gene data show CDR1 as DFQATT and CDR2 as SNEGSKA (reference sequence). The CDR3 spans 14 residues. The V gene end was trimmed by 3 bases and the J gene end by 1 base; junction bases not matched to a gene: 2. The CDR3 sequence: CSARGRGNTGELFF. CDR3 DNA: TGCAGTGCTAGGGGGAGGGGGAACACCGGGGAGCTGTTTTTT.

This clonotype came up many times. The chain carries TRBV11-2 and TRBJ2-7; possibly TRBD1 or TRBD2 for D (5 bases each). The CDR3 is 17 residues long. Germline V gene sequence: CDR1 SGHAT, CDR2 FQNNGV. Trimming removed 7 bases at V and 3 bases at J, with 25 bases between. CDR3 residues: CASKSWAGGTRRYEQYF. The CDR3 nucleotides read TGTGCCAGCAAATCCTGGGCGGGTGGGACGAGACGCTACGAGCAGTACTTC.

This clonotype occurred a few times. The chain has TRBV11-2 and TRBJ2-2; no firm D call. The CDR3 is made up of 15 amino acids. V shed 5 bases and J shed 1 base, with 11 bases lying between them. CDR1 and CDR2 (germline): SGHAT, FQNNGV. CDR3 loop: CASSRRTVNTGELFF. The CDR3 DNA is TGTGCCAGCAGCCGAAGGACGGTGAACACCGGGGAGCTGTTTTTT.

This chain connects TRBV20-1 to TRBJ1-6, with 7 bases identical to TRBD1. V gave up 2 bases and J gave up 7 bases; unmatched junction bases: 11. The CDR3 runs 16 residues. Per the germline V gene, CDR1 is DFQATT and CDR2 is SNEGSKA (reference sequence). Written as DNA, the CDR3 is TGCAGTGCTAGACCCCCCCGACAGGGAGGGAATTCACCCCTCCACTTT. The encoded protein is CSARPPRQGGNSPLHF.

The chain has TRBV9 and TRBJ2-7; D perhaps matches TRBD2 (5 bases). Trimming pared 0 bases from V and 6 bases from J, leaving 13 bases between. Germline values: CDR1 SGDLS, CDR2 YYNGEE. This CDR3 spans 14 amino acids. In DNA form, the CDR3 reads TGTGCCAGCAGCGTAGACAGCGGATTATCCGAGCAGTACTTC. This gives the protein CASSVDSGLSEQYF.

This clonotype has ten or more counts. The CDR3 reads CASSSGKQPQHF. The CDR3 coding sequence is TGTGCCAGCAGTTCAGGGAAACAGCCCCAGCATTTT. This chain links TRBV28 with TRBJ1-5; TRBD1 might be the D (5 bases). Germline assignment: CDR1 MDHEN and CDR2 SYDVKM. This CDR3 has 12 residues. V was pared by 4 bases and J by 7 bases, with 8 bases between.

This clonotype was detected ten times or more. The chain combines TRBV28 with TRBJ2-7; perhaps TRBD2 as D (5 bases). The CDR3 covers 13 residues. V was cut by 5 bases and J by 4 bases, with 12 bases left in between. Germline V gene lookup returns CDR1 MDHEN and CDR2 SYDVKM. The CDR3 DNA reads TGTGCCAGCAGTCCAAATAGGAGGTACGAGCAGTACTTC. As protein: CASSPNRRYEQYF.

Notes on this clonotype: A clone one base away is much larger, so this may be a read error. V gene TRBV5-1 combines with J gene TRBJ1-6; possible D gene TRBD1, 6 bases. Germline values: CDR1 SGHRS, CDR2 YFSETQ. The CDR3 loop spans 14 amino acids. The CDR3 loop reads CASSFLQGDSHLHF. The CDR3 DNA reads as TGCGCCAGCAGCTTCCTACAGGGTGATTCACACCTCCACTTT.

This clonotype was counted many times. This chain links TRBV10-3 with TRBJ1-6; TRBD1 matches at 7 bases. Germline CDR1 ENHRY, CDR2 SYGVKD. V gave up 6 bases and J gave up 7 bases; unmatched junction bases: 6. The CDR3 spans 14 residues. This CDR3 is CAIRGTERNSPLHF. The CDR3 DNA reads TGTGCCATCAGAGGGACAGAACGGAATTCACCCCTCCACTTT.

This sequence joins TRBV6-4 and TRBJ1-2, with 9 bases identical to TRBD1. Germline V gene data show CDR1 as MRHNA and CDR2 as SNTAGT. The V and J ends lost 6 bases and 6 bases, in that order; junction bases with no gene match: 11. The CDR3 is made up of 15 amino acids. CDR3 DNA sequence: TGTGCCAGCAGGGACCCGGGACAGGGAGTCGATGGCTACACCTTC. It translates to CASRDPGQGVDGYTF.

This clonotype was observed at least ten times. J is TRBJ2-7 and V is TRBV10-2; D remains unclear. Germline V gene sequence: CDR1 WSHSY, CDR2 SAAADI. The V and J ends lost 0 bases and 0 bases respectively, with 6 bases between them. This CDR3 is 14 amino acids long. In nucleotides, the CDR3 is TGCGCCAGCAGTGAGTCAGTGAACTCCTACGAGCAGTACTTC. Amino acid sequence: CASSESVNSYEQYF.

Ten or more counts support this clonotype. V and J are TRBV14 and TRBJ2-7; 9 bases align to TRBD2. Germline assignment: CDR1 SGHDN and CDR2 FVKESK. The CDR3 extends over 16 amino acids. V trimming: 1 base; J trimming: 6 bases; junction bases outside the gene matches: 10. CDR3 sequence reads: CASSQAWAGGLVEQYF. CDR3 nucleotides: TGTGCCAGCAGCCAAGCGTGGGCGGGAGGGCTGGTCGAGCAGTACTTC.